This TCR beta chain was captured by sequencing in a study of PD-L1 blockade in urothelial cancer. Study as a whole: In terms of prior chemotherapy, patients had received 0 to 3 regimens.

Sequencing was performed with immunoSEQ multiplex PCR; in TCRdb, only in-frame clones are kept and a portion is missing. This sample has 70,000 to 75,000 clones, with under 90% found just once. Looked up from germline, CDR1 is MRHNA and CDR2 is SNTAGT. The CDR3 length is 14 residues. With 2 bases clipped from V and 7 bases from J, the junction kept 4 bases outside the gene matches. This material consisted of PBMCs, taken around atezolizumab (anti-PD-L1) treatment. This chain connects TRBV6-4 to TRBJ2-4; 8 bases agree with TRBD1. The clonotype was recovered from a man in his sixties or seventies with urothelial cancer. CDR3 protein: CASSDEDRVNIQYF. CDR3 bases: TGTGCCAGCAGTGACGAGGACAGGGTTAACATTCAGTACTTC.